This is a list of T cell receptor beta chains from one sample in a study of T cells in Graves' hyperthyroidism and ophthalmopathy. TCRdb itself ran the multiplex PCR reads through MiXCR, one entry per CDR3 protein. The sample yields some 770,000 distinct CDR3 sequences, 16% seen once. The sequenced sample was blood. Source of these receptors: a man between 18 and 35 years old with Graves' hyperthyroidism. Both conserved end residues are part of each CDR3. The D gene is left open where the match is weak. Only some rows state a clone size, as once, few, many or a class for expanded clones.

j_call v_call clone_size d_call cdr3_nt cdr3_aa
TRBJ1-1 TRBV27 many TRBD1 TGTGCCAGCAGTTCAGGGGGGAGCACTGAAGCTTTCTTT CASSSGGSTEAFF
TRBJ2-1 TRBV20-1 . TRBD2 TGCAGTGCAAGTAGCGGGCACTCCTACAATGAGCAGTTCTTC CSASSGHSYNEQFF
TRBJ1-4 TRBV28 few . TGTGCCAGCAGAAGTCCCGGTTCTAATTGGGATGAAAAACTGTTTTTT CASRSPGSNWDEKLFF
TRBJ2-2 TRBV30 many TRBD2 TGTGCCCGTTCTAGCGGGAGGGGGAACACCGGGGAGCTGTTTTTT CARSSGRGNTGELFF
TRBJ1-3 TRBV9 . TRBD1 TGTGCCAGCAGCGTAGAAGGGGGCCGAAACACCATATATTTT CASSVEGGRNTIYF
TRBJ2-7 TRBV28 many TRBD2 TGTGCCAGCAGTAGCCTAGCGGGAGAATACGAGCAGTACTTC CASSSLAGEYEQYF
TRBJ2-3 TRBV4-3 . . TGCGCCAGCAGCCAAGATCCCGCCAGACCCGAGGGCACAGATACGCAGTATTTT CASSQDPARPEGTDTQYF
TRBJ2-7 TRBV9 few . TGTGCCAGCAGCGTAGATGGGGGGGGGCGCTACGAGCAGTACTTC CASSVDGGGRYEQYF
TRBJ2-7 TRBV28 many . TGTGCCAGCAGTAGCGGACAGACCGATGAGCAGTACTTC CASSSGQTDEQYF
TRBJ2-2 TRBV5-6 many . TGTGCCAGCAGCACGAGGTGGTTCACCGGGGAGCTGTTTTTT CASSTRWFTGELFF
TRBJ2-7 TRBV30 many . TGTGCCTGGAGTCTCGGACGCAGCTACGAGCAGTACTTC CAWSLGRSYEQYF
TRBJ2-7 TRBV27 few TRBD1 TGTGCCAGCAGCTTAGCCCCGGACAGGGGGTATTACGAGCAGTACTTC CASSLAPDRGYYEQYF
TRBJ2-4 TRBV7-2 few . TGTGCCAGCAGCCTTCCGGGCCTAGGGAACATTCAGTACTTC CASSLPGLGNIQYF
TRBJ2-6 TRBV18 few TRBD1 TGTGCCAGCTCAGTCGGACAGGGGCAGGCTGGGGCCAACGTCCTGACTTTC CASSVGQGQAGANVLTF